One and the same sample provided the 13 T cell receptor beta chains below, sequenced in a study of CD4+ T cells in melanoma (dated by TCRdb to between 2022 and 2023). The library was prepared using the immunoSEQ multiplex PCR assay. TCRdb holds this immuneACCESS table with in-frame rearrangements only. Some clones are missing; in checked studies, unresolved V genes explain under half, and the rest has no known cause. The sample table shows 9,500 or so clones, and 65% are seen once. The top ten constitute around 22% of the sample. Sequenced material: cells from a culture (not recorded whether cultured in vitro). All receptors come from a human donor with melanoma.

This chain links TRBV9 with TRBJ2-4; the match to TRBD2 covers 8 bases. V was pared by 4 bases and J by 0 bases, with 6 bases of the junction left unmatched. Germline CDR1 and CDR2: SGDLS and YYNGEE. The CDR3 runs to 16 residues. The CDR3 bases are TGTGCCAGCAGCCCCAGACTAGCGAGAGCCAAAAACATTCAGTACTTC. Residues: CASSPRLARAKNIQYF.

This clone has a handful of counts. The J gene is TRBJ2-1, the V gene TRBV6-5; 11 nucleotides align to TRBD2. Unmatched junction bases numbered 2, after V lost 5 bases and J lost 5 bases. Germline loops: CDR1 MNHEY, CDR2 SVGAGI. This CDR3 region has 14 residues. CDR3 loop: CASSRLAGNNEQFF. In DNA form, the CDR3 reads TGTGCCAGCAGTAGACTAGCGGGGAACAATGAGCAGTTCTTC.

The genes are TRBV19 and TRBJ1-3; D is ambiguous. The CDR3 runs to 18 residues. Germline-derived CDR1 and CDR2 are LNHDA and SQIVND (reference sequence). V was pared by 7 bases and J by 0 bases, with 22 bases between. CDR3 residues: CASTPTFRTGLSGNTIYF. For the CDR3, the DNA is TGTGCCAGTACTCCAACGTTCCGAACCGGACTCTCTGGAAACACCATATATTTT.

This clone was counted between two and nine times. This chain links TRBV25-1 with TRBJ2-3, with a possible D match to TRBD1 (5 bases). V shed 7 bases and J shed 1 base, with 12 bases lying between them. CDR1 is MGHDK, CDR2 SYGVNS, per germline. This CDR3 contains 14 residues. CDR3 protein: CASTKGSGTDTQYF. CDR3 in DNA: TGTGCCAGCACCAAGGGGTCGGGCACAGATACGCAGTATTTT.

In this sample, this clone turned up a few times. V and J are TRBV30 and TRBJ1-2; tentative D call: TRBD1 (6 bases). Trimming stripped 4 bases from V and 4 bases from J, with 13 bases between. The CDR3 has 13 amino acids. Germline V gene sequence: CDR1 GTSNPN, CDR2 SVGIG (reference sequence). CDR3 region: CAWTGQPGYGYTF. CDR3 DNA sequence: TGTGCCTGGACTGGACAGCCGGGCTATGGCTACACCTTC.

This rearrangement joins TRBV6-5 to TRBJ1-3; D is uncertain. V was shortened by 7 bases and J by 1 base, with 5 bases between the two germline ends. The CDR3 extends over 12 amino acids. Germline assignment: CDR1 MNHEY and CDR2 SVGAGI. This CDR3 reads CASTESGNTIYF. The CDR3 DNA sequence: TGTGCCAGCACAGAGTCTGGAAACACCATATATTTT.

The chain joins TRBV10-1 to TRBJ1-1; 7 bases are a match to TRBD1. V lost 5 bases, J lost 5 bases, and 5 bases stayed unmatched. The CDR3 is 13 residues long. Germline V gene data show CDR1 as WNHNN and CDR2 as SYGVQD (reference sequence). DNA of the CDR3: TGCGCCAGCAGTAGACAGGGTTGGACTGAAGCTTTCTTT. It translates to CASSRQGWTEAFF.

The V and J genes are TRBV5-1 and TRBJ2-2; 8 bases agree with TRBD2. Germline lookup yields CDR1 SGHRS and CDR2 YFSETQ. This CDR3 is 13 amino acids long. J lost 10 bases, V lost 1 base, and 3 bases had no gene match. The CDR3 loop is CASSLPGGQELFF. The CDR3 nucleotides are TGCGCCAGCAGCTTGCCGGGGGGGCAGGAGCTGTTTTTT. The full variable domain, in which reference TRBV5-1 and TRBJ2-2 provide the parts outside the CDR3, is KAGVTQTPRYLIKTRGQQVTLSCSPISGHRSVSWYQQTPGQGLQFLFEYFSETQRNKGNFPGRFSGRQFSNSRSEMNVSTLELGDSALYLCASSLPGGQELFFGEGSRLTVL.

In this sample, this clone turned up a few times. The chain carries TRBV2 and TRBJ1-2; D unclear. This CDR3 comprises 14 residues. Germline V gives CDR1 SNHLY, CDR2 FYNNEI. Trimming pared 4 bases from V and 2 bases from J, leaving 11 bases between. The CDR3 bases are TGTGCCAGCAGTGGCAGGTCTCGCAACTATGGCTACACCTTC. It translates to CASSGRSRNYGYTF. The whole variable domain, filled in from reference TRBV2 and TRBJ1-2, reads EPEVTQTPSHQVTQMGQEVILRCVPISNHLYFYWYRQILGQKVEFLVSFYNNEISEKSEIFDDQFSVERPDGSNFTLKIRSTKLEDSAMYFCASSGRSRNYGYTFGSGTRLTVV.

This clone was detected once. This CDR3 is CASSLIAAYTDTQYF. CDR3 bases: TGCGCCAGCAGCTTAATAGCGGCGTATACAGATACGCAGTATTTT. The V gene is TRBV5-1, the J gene TRBJ2-3, with a possible D match to TRBD2 (6 bases). V lost 2 bases and J lost 3, with 13 bases in between. CDR1 and CDR2 from the germline V gene are SGHRS and YFSETQ. The CDR3 contains 15 residues.

The chain is built from TRBV7-9 and TRBJ2-1, with D perhaps TRBD1 or TRBD2 (5 bases each). Trimming pared 4 bases from V and 10 bases from J, leaving 14 bases between. Germline assignment: CDR1 SEHNR and CDR2 FQNEAQ (reference sequence). This CDR3 is 13 amino acids long. The CDR3 region is CASSSSLRGEQFF. The DNA of the CDR3 is TGTGCCAGCAGCTCTAGCCTACGGGGCGAGCAGTTCTTC.

The chain employs TRBV2 and TRBJ2-1; a weak D match, TRBD1 (7 bases). The V end lost 3 bases, the J end lost 5 bases, and 11 bases lay between the germline ends. The CDR3 has 14 amino acids. The germline gives CDR1 SNHLY, CDR2 FYNNEI. CDR3 protein: CASSEQGGDNEQFF. The CDR3 region has the DNA TGTGCCAGCAGTGAGCAGGGGGGAGACAATGAGCAGTTCTTC. Variable domain in full (rest from reference TRBV2 and TRBJ2-1): EPEVTQTPSHQVTQMGQEVILRCVPISNHLYFYWYRQILGQKVEFLVSFYNNEISEKSEIFDDQFSVERPDGSNFTLKIRSTKLEDSAMYFCASSEQGGDNEQFFGPGTRLTVL.

V usage is TRBV2 and J usage is TRBJ2-1; weak D call: TRBD1 (6 bases). Trimming took off 6 bases at V and 11 bases at J, with 17 bases between the two ends. The CDR3 is made up of 13 amino acids. Germline CDR1 reads SNHLY; CDR2 reads FYNNEI. The CDR3 coding sequence is TGTGCCAGCAGATCCCTGGAAGGGGGAAAGCAGTTCTTC. This codes for CASRSLEGGKQFF.